This entry concerns a single T cell receptor beta chain. What it binds is unknown. Germline lookup yields CDR1 SNHLY and CDR2 FYNNEI. Trimming removed 2 bases from V and 2 bases from J; junction bases left unmatched: 9. This CDR3 spans 16 amino acids. This entry is derived from a study of OX40 agonist ivuxolimab in advanced cancers. Study-level information: Patients got intravenous ivuxolimab at 0.01 to 10 mg/kg every 2 weeks. Hepatocellular carcinoma, melanoma, renal cell or head and neck cancer occurred in dose-escalation patients.

TCRdb keeps only in-frame clones here, not all; method: immunoSEQ multiplex PCR. The top ten clones hold over 15% of a sample with around 20,000 clones, approximately 78% of them seen once. Study outcomes and limitations: Circulating CD4+ and CD8+ T cells showed clonal expansion by week 6 at 0.1 to 3.0 mg/kg.

This chain connects TRBV2 to TRBJ2-7; TRBD2 agrees at 7 bases. This sequence originates from an adult with an advanced solid tumor such as melanoma, head and neck, liver or kidney cancer. The sample here was CD4+ or CD8+ T cells sorted from blood, taken in a trial of the OX40 agonist ivuxolimab. This chain's CDR3 is CASSEPPGGGTYEQYF. As DNA, the CDR3 is TGTGCCAGCAGTGAACCCCCTGGGGGGGGAACCTACGAGCAGTACTTC.